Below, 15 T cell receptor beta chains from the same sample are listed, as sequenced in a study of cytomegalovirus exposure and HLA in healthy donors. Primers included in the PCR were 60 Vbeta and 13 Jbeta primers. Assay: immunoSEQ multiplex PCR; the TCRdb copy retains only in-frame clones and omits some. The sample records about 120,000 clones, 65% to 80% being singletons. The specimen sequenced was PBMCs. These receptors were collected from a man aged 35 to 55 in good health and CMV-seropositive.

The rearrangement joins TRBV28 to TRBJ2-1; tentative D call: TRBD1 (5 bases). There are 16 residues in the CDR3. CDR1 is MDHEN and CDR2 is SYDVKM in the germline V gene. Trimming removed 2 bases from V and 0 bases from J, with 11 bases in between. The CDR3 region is CASSLSVGASYNEQFF. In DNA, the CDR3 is TGTGCCAGCAGTTTAAGTGTAGGGGCCTCCTACAATGAGCAGTTCTTC.

The CDR3 here is CASGLATEEASGYTF. In DNA, the CDR3 is TGTGCTAGTGGTTTGGCGACAGAAGAAGCAAGCGGCTACACCTTC. V usage is TRBV12-5 and J usage is TRBJ1-2; D may be TRBD1 (5 bases). The germline V gene encodes CDR1 LGHNT and CDR2 FRNRAP. Deletions cut 1 base from V and 8 bases from J, with 17 bases between. This CDR3 spans 15 amino acids.

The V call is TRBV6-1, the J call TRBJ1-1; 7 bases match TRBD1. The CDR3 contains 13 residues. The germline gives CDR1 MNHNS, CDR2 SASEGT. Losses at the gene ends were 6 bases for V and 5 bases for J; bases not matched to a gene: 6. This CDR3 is CASSLRGLTEAFF. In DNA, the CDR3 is TGTGCCAGCAGCCTGAGGGGGCTGACTGAAGCTTTCTTT.

DNA for the CDR3: TGCGCCAGCAGCTTTATCCCCAAAACAGGGAAATACGAGCAGTACTTC. This encodes CASSFIPKTGKYEQYF. The chain uses TRBV5-1 and TRBJ2-7; D perhaps matches TRBD1 (6 bases). Germline-derived CDR1 and CDR2 are SGHRS and YFSETQ. V shed 2 bases and J shed 4 bases, with 19 bases lying between them. The length of the CDR3 is 16 residues.

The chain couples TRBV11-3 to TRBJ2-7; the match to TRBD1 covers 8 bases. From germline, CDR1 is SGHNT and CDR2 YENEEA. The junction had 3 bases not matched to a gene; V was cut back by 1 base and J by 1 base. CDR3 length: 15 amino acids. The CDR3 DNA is TGTGCCAGCAGCTTAGGTGGGACAGGTTCCTACGAGCAGTACTTC. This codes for CASSLGGTGSYEQYF.

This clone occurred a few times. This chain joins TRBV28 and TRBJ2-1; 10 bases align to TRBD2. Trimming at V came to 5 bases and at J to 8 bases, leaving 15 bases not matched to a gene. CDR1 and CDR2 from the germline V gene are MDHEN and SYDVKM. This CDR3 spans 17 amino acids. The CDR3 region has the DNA TGTGCCAGCAGTCCGGAGGCAGCGGGGGGGCGGTATTATGAGCAGTTCTTC. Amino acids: CASSPEAAGGRYYEQFF.

The chain's CDR3 is CASSPLAGGLETQYF. CDR3 bases: TGTGCCAGCAGTCCGCTAGCGGGGGGGCTAGAGACCCAGTACTTC. This chain uses TRBV27 with TRBJ2-5, with 12 bases aligning to TRBD2. This CDR3 has 15 amino acids. J was trimmed by 4 bases and V by 5 bases; bases with no gene match: 5. CDR1 is MNHEY, CDR2 SMNVEV, per germline (reference sequence).

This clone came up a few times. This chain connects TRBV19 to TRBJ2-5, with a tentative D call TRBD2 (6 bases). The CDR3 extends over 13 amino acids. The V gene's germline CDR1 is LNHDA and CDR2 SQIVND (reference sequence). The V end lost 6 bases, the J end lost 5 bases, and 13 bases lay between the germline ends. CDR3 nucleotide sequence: TGTGCCAGTAGCCGGGGGTTAGCGGAGACCCAGTACTTC. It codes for CASSRGLAETQYF.

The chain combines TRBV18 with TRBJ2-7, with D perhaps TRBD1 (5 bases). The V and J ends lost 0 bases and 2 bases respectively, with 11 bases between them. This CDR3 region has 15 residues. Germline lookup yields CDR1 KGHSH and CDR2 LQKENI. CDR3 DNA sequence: TGTGCCAGCTCACCACCGTCAGGGTCCCCCTACGAGCAGTACTTC. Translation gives CASSPPSGSPYEQYF.

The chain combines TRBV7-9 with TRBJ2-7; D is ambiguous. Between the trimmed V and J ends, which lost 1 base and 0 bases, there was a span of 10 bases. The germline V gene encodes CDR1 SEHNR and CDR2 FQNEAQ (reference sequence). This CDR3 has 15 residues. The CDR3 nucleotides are TGTGCCAGCAGCTTAGGCGGTCCCTACTCCTACGAGCAGTACTTC. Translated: CASSLGGPYSYEQYF.

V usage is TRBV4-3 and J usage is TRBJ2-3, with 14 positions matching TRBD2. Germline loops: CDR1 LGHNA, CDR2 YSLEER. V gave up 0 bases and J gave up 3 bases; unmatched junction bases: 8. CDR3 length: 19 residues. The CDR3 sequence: CASSQDQGLAGAGTDTQYF. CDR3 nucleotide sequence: TGCGCCAGCAGCCAAGATCAGGGACTAGCGGGGGCGGGGACAGATACGCAGTATTTT.

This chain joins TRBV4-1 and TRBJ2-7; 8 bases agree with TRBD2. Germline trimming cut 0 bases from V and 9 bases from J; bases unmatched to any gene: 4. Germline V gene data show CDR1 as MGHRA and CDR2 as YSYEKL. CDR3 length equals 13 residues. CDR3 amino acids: CASSQDRGGGQYF. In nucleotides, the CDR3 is TGCGCCAGCAGCCAAGACCGGGGGGGCGGGCAGTACTTC.

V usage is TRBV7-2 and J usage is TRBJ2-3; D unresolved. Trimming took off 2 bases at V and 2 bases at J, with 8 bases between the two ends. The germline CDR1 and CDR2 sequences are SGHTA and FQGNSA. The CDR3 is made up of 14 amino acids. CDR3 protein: CASSLWSNTDTQYF. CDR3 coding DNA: TGTGCCAGCAGCTTATGGAGTAACACAGATACGCAGTATTTT.

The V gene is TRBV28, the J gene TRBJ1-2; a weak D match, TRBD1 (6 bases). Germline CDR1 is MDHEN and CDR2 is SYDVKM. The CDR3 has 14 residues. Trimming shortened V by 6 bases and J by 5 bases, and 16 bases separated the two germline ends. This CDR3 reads CASRRQAVKYGYTF. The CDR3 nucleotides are TGTGCCAGCAGGAGACAGGCCGTGAAGTATGGCTACACCTTC.

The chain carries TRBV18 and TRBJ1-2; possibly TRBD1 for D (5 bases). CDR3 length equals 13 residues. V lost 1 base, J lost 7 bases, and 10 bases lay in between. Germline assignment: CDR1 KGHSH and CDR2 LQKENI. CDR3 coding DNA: TGTGCCAGCTCACCACGGGGGGAGAGTGGCTACACCTTC. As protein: CASSPRGESGYTF. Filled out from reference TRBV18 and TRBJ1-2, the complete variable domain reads NAGVMQNPRHLVRRRGQEARLRCSPMKGHSHVYWYRQLPEEGLKFMVYLQKENIIDESGMPKERFSAEFPKEGPSILRIQQVVRGDSAAYFCASSPRGESGYTFGSGTRLTVV.